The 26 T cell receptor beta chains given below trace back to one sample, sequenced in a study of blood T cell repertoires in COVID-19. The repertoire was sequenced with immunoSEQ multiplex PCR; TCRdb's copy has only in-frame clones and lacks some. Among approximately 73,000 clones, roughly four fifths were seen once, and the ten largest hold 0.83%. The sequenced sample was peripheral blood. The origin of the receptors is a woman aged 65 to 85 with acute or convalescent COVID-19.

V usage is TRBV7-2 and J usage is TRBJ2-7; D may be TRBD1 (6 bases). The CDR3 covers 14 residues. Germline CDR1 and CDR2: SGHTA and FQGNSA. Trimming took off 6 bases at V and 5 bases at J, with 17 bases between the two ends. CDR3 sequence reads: CASSVNRDIDEQYF. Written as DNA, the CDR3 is TGTGCCAGCAGTGTAAACAGGGACATCGACGAGCAGTACTTC.

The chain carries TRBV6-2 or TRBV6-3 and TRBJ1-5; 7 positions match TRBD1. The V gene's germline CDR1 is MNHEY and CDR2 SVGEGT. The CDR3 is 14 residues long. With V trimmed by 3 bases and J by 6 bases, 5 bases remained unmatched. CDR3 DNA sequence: TGTGCCAGCAGTTATACGGCAGGGGGTCAGCCCCAGCATTTT. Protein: CASSYTAGGQPQHF.

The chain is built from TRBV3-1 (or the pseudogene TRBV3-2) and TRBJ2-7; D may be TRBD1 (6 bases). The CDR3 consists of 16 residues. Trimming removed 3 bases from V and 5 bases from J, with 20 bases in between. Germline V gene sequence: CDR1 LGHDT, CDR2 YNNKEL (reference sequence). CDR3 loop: CASSHPSGQRSNEQYF. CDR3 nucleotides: TGTGCCAGCAGCCACCCCAGTGGACAGCGCTCGAACGAGCAGTACTTC.

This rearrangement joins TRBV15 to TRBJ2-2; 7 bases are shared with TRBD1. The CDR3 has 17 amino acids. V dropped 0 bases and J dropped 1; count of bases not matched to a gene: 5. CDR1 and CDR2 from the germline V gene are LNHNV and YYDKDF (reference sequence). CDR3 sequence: CATSRDPGTVNTGELFF. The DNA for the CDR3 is TGTGCCACCAGCAGAGATCCGGGGACAGTGAACACCGGGGAGCTGTTTTTT.

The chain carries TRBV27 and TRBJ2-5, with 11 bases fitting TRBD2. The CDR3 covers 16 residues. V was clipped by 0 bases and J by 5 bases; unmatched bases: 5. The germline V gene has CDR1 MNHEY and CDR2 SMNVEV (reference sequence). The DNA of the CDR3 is TGTGCCAGCAGTTTATCTTGGATAGCGGGAGGGGAGACCCAGTACTTC. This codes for CASSLSWIAGGETQYF.

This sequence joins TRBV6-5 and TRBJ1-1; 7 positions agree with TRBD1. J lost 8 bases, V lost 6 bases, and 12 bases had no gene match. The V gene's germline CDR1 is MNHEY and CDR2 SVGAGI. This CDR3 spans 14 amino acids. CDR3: CASRQGPGEKEAFF. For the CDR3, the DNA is TGTGCCAGCAGACAGGGGCCGGGCGAAAAGGAAGCTTTCTTT.

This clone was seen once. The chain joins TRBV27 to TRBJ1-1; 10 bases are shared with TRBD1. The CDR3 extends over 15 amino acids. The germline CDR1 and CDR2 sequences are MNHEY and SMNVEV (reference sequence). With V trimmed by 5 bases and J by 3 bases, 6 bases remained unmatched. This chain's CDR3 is CASSPGTGVHTEAFF. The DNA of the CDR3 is TGTGCCAGCAGTCCCGGGACAGGGGTACACACTGAAGCTTTCTTT.

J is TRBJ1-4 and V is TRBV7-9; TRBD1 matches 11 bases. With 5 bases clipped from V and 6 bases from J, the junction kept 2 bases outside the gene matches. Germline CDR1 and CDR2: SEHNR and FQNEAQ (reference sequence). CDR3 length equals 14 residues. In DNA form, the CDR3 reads TGTGCCAGCAGCCGGACAGGGGGCCATGAAAAACTGTTTTTT. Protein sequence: CASSRTGGHEKLFF.

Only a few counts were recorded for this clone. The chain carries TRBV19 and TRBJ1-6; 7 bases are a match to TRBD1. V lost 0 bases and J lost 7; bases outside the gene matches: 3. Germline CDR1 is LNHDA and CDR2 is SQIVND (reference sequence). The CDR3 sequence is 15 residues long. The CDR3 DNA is TGTGCCAGTAGTATAGAGGGCAGGGGGAATTCACCCCTCCACTTT. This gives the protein CASSIEGRGNSPLHF.

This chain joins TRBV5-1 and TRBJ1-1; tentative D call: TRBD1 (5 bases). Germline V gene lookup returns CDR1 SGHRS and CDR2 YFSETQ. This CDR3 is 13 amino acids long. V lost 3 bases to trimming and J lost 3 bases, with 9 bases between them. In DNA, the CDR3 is TGCGCCAGCAGCTCGACAGTTTACACTGAAGCTTTCTTT. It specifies CASSSTVYTEAFF.

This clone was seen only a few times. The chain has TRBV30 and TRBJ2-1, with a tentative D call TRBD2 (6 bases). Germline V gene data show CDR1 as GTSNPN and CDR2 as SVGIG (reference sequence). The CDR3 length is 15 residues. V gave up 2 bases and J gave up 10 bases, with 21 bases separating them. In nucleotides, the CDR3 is TGTGCCTGGAGTCTCTTAAGGAGGGCGGTGGGGGAGCAGTTCTTC. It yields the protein CAWSLLRRAVGEQFF.

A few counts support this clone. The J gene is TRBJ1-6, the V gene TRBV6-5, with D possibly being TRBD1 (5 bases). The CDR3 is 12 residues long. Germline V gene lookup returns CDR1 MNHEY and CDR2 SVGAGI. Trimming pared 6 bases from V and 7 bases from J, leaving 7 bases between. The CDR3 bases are TGTGCCAGCAGCTCAGGGAATTCACCCCTCCACTTT. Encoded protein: CASSSGNSPLHF.

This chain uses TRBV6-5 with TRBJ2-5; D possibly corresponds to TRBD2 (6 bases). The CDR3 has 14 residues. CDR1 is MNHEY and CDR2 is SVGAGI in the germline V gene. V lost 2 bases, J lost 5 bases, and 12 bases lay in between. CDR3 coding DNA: TGTGCCAGCAGTTACCGGGGGTCACTGGAGACCCAGTACTTC. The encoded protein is CASSYRGSLETQYF.

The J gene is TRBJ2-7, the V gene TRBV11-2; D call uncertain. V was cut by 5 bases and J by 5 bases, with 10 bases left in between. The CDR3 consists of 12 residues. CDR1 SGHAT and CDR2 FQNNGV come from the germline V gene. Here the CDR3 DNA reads TGTGCCAGCAGCCGCCGATCGGACGAGCAGTACTTC. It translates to CASSRRSDEQYF.

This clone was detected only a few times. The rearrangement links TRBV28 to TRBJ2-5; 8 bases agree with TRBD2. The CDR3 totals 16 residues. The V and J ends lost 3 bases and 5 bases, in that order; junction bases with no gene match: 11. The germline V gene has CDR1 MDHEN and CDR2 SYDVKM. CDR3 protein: CASSLDSTTSAETQYF. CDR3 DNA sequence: TGTGCCAGCAGTTTGGACTCCACGACTAGCGCGGAGACCCAGTACTTC.

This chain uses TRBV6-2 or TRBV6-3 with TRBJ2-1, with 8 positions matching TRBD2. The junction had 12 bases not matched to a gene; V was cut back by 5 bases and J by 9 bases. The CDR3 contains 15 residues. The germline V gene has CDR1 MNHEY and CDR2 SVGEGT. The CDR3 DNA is TGTGCCAGCAGTGACGGGGGGGCCGAGTCCGTTGAGCAGTTCTTC. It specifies CASSDGGAESVEQFF.

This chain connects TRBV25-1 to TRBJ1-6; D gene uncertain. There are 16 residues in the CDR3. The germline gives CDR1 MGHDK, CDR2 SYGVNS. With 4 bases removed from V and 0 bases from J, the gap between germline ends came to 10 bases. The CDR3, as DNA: TGTGCCAGCAGTGGCTACTCGAGCTCCTATAATTCACCCCTCCACTTT. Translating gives CASSGYSSSYNSPLHF.

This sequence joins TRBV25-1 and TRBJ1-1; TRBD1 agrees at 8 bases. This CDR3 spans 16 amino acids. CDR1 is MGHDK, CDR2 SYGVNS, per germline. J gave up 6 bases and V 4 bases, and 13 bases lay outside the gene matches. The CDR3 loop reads CASSVNKPGGPSEAFF. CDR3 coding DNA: TGTGCCAGCAGTGTTAACAAACCAGGGGGCCCCTCTGAAGCTTTCTTT.

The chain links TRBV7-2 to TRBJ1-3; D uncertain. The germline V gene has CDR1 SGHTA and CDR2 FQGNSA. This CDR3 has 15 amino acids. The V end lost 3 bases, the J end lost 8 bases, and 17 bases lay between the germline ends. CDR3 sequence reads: CASSLLLAYGDTIYF. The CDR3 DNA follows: TGTGCCAGCAGCTTGCTACTTGCCTACGGGGACACCATATATTTT.

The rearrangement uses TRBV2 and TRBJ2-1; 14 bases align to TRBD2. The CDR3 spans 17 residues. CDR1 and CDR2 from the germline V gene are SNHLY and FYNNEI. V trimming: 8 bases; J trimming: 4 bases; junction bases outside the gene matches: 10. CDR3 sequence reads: CASRGTSGSRKYNEQFF. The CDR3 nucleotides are TGTGCCAGCCGAGGGACTAGCGGGAGTCGCAAATACAATGAGCAGTTCTTC.

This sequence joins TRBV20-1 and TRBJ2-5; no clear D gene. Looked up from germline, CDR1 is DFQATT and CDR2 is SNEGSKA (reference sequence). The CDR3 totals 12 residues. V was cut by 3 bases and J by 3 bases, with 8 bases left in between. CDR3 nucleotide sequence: TGCAGTGCTAGTCGCCGAGAAGAGACCCAGTACTTC. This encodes CSASRREETQYF.

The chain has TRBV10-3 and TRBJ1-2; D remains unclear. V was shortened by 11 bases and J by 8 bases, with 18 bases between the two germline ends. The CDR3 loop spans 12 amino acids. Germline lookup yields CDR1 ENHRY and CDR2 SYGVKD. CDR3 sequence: CAVGEEQRGYTF. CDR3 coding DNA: TGTGCCGTTGGTGAGGAGCAACGAGGCTACACCTTC.

The CDR3 sequence: CASSFVREDGYTF. DNA of the CDR3: TGTGCCAGCAGTTTTGTCAGGGAGGATGGCTACACCTTC. The chain employs TRBV12-3 or TRBV12-4 and TRBJ1-2, with D possibly being TRBD1 (5 bases). Trimming took off 3 bases at V and 6 bases at J, with 11 bases between the two ends. This CDR3 region has 13 residues.

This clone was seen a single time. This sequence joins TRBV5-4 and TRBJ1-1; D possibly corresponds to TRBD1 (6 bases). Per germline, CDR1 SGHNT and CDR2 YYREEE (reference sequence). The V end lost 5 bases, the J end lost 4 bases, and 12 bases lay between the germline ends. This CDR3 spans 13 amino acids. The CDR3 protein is CASSGTGTTEAFF. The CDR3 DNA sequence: TGTGCCAGCAGTGGTACAGGGACCACTGAAGCTTTCTTT.

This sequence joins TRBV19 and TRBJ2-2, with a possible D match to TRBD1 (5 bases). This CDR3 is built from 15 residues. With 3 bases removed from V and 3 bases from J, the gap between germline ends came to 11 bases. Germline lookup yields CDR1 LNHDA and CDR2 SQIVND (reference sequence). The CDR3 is CASSMGQGYTGELFF. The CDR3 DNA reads TGTGCCAGTAGTATGGGGCAGGGCTACACCGGGGAGCTGTTTTTT. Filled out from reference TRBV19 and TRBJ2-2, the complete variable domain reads DGGITQSPKYLFRKEGQNVTLSCEQNLNHDAMYWYRQDPGQGLRLIYYSQIVNDFQKGDIAEGYSVSREKKESFPLTVTSAQKNPTAFYLCASSMGQGYTGELFFGEGSRLTVL.

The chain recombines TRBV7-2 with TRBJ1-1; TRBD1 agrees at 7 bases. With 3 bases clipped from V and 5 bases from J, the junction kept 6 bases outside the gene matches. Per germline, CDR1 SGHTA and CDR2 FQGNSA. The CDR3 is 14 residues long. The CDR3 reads CASSFTGDWTEAFF. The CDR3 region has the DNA TGTGCCAGCAGCTTTACAGGGGATTGGACTGAAGCTTTCTTT.